This T cell receptor (beta chain) was captured in a study of molecular identifiers for immune sequencing clone quantification. TCRdb used MiXCR to reprocess the PCR reads, holding one entry per CDR3 protein. Of hundreds of thousands of distinct CDR3 sequences listed, about 20% are singletons. The source material was naive CD8+ T cells from blood, with Jurkat cell RNA spiked in. Subset here: FACS-sorted CD8+CD4-CCR7+CD45RA+ naive T cells. The source is a human donor in good health. Some libraries in this study had Jurkat cell RNA spiked in.

The CDR3 DNA follows: TGTGCCAGCAGCAACTCTGCTCCCGGGGAGCTGTTTTTT. This translates into CASSNSAPGELFF. J is TRBJ2-2 and V is TRBV6-5; no clear D. Trimming cost V 6 bases and J 6 bases, with 11 bases left between them. The V gene's germline CDR1 is MNHEY and CDR2 SVGAGI. This CDR3 contains 13 residues.